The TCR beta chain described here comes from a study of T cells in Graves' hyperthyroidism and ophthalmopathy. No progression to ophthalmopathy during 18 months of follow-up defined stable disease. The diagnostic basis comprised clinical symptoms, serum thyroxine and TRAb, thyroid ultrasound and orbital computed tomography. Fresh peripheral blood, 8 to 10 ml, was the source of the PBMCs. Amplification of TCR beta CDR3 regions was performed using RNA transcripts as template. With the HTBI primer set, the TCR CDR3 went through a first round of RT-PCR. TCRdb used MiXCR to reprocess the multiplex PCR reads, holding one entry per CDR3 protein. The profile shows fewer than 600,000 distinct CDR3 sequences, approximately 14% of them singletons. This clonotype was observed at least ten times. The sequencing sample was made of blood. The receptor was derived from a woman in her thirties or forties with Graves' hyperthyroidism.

CDR3 in amino acids: CASSLVSAQETQYF. DNA for the CDR3: TGCGCCAGCAGCTTGGTGTCAGCCCAAGAGACCCAGTACTTC. The gene calls are TRBV5-1 and TRBJ2-5; D is ambiguous. V dropped 0 bases and J dropped 1 base, with 7 bases sitting between them. This CDR3 has 14 amino acids. The germline gives CDR1 SGHRS, CDR2 YFSETQ.